This T cell receptor beta chain appears in the sequencing data of a study of regulatory T cells in long-lasting Graves disease (dated by TCRdb to 2020 to 2022). Study-level background: Newly diagnosed Graves' disease patients had taken antithyroid drugs for less than 3 months. Persistent Graves' disease patients were compared with newly diagnosed Graves' disease patients by peripheral blood TCR sequencing and RNA sequencing. The study took place in China and was registered as a clinical trial. A total of around 35 samples underwent TCR sequencing, from about 13 patients with persistent Graves' disease and roughly 20 patients with newly diagnosed Graves' disease.

What the work shows at the level of the full study, not this receptor alone: Preferential use of TRBV28, TRBJ1-2 and TRBJ2-5 was observed in persistent disease, whereas TRBV20-1 and TRBJ2-1 were favored in newly diagnosed disease. Only peripheral blood was studied, because thyroid tissue, the primary lesion, was inaccessible. Persistent patients shared more public clonotypes among themselves (around 3,000) than newly diagnosed patients did (more than 950). Only the TCR beta chain was sequenced and analyzed. The small sample size was acknowledged by the authors as a limitation that may reduce accuracy. Lower TCR Shannon entropy and fewer highly expanded clones were observed in persistent Graves' disease patients than in newly diagnosed patients, which suggested clonal expansion.

Reading the label with the study, this specimen's time point is: newly diagnosed GD, antithyroid drugs for less than 3 months. For both TCR sequencing and RNA sequencing, RNA was extracted from PBMCs using TRIzol. The diagnosis of Graves' disease was made according to American Thyroid Association guidelines. Recruitment of patients was carried out at an endocrinology department in Xi'an, China. Each patient gave approximately 9.7 milliliters of peripheral blood, collected in an EDTA anticoagulant tube. Ficoll Paque Plus density gradient separation was used to isolate PBMCs, and no further T cell sorting was done. An Agilent 2100 Bioanalyzer and agarose gel were used to check RNA quality, and a NanoDrop 2000 was used to measure RNA concentration. Trimming removed 4 bases from V and 7 bases from J, leaving 15 bases between the germline ends. For CDR1 and CDR2, the germline V gene lists SGDLS and YYNGEE. The CDR3 measures 13 amino acids from cysteine to phenylalanine. The CDR3 DNA has 39 bases and is translated from base 1.

Library creation used multiplex PCR. Sequencing was carried out with an Illumina HiSeq 4000. To build TCR beta libraries, CDR3 regions were amplified by Arm-PCR using iRepertoire HTBI primers. PCR products were gel purified before sequencing. The source study handled its data this way. Gene usage analysis of CDR3 amino acid clonotypes relied on the roughly 60 TRBV and 13 to 15 TRBJ segments identified across samples. COPE and FqMerger were used to merge the filtered high-quality paired reads into contigs. Contigs were aligned with BLAST to IMGT TRBV, TRBD and TRBJ reference genes, and CDR3 was defined per IMGT. Any clonotype with a frequency above 0.1% was counted as a highly expanded clone. Shannon entropy served as the measure of repertoire diversity, while the Gini coefficient captured V-J evenness. A clonotype was considered public if more than one individual shared it. TCRdb ran its own pipeline on the public reads, namely fastp trimming at Q25 and MiXCR clone calling, and kept in-frame beta chains. Rows with one shared CDR3 protein collapse into an entry with the most common genes and DNA. TCRdb, rather than the study authors, made the V and J calls. This sample gives about 500,000 distinct CDR3 sequences in total; around 11% of them show up just once. 7.5% to 9% of the sample belongs to the ten largest clones.

This clonotype came up many times. Its antigen is currently not known. The input lacks base qualities; no much larger clone sits a single base away. The sample was also reused in another study, on T cells in Graves' hyperthyroidism and ophthalmopathy. Per the second study: A patient counted as having stable Graves' hyperthyroidism if no progression to ophthalmopathy occurred over 18 months of follow-up. Hyperthyroidism patients were newly diagnosed, had a disease duration of under 2 months, and were aged 18 to 65 years. The study excluded patients with uncontrolled infections, other autoimmune diseases, pregnancy or lactation. Clinical symptoms, serum thyroxine and TRAb, thyroid ultrasound, and orbital computed tomography formed the basis for the diagnoses. The TCR CDR3 was subjected to a first round of RT-PCR using the HTBI primer set and the Qiagen OneStep RT-PCR kit. Most expanded thyroid clonotypes (frequency above 0.001) were also detected in blood, a finding suggesting that blood repertoires may reflect thyroid immune responses. A 13 V-J signature model separated ophthalmopathy from stable hyperthyroidism, with around 90% sensitivity and roughly 81% specificity in cross-validation and 80%/75% in testing. In validation, the model predicted progression to ophthalmopathy with roughly 66% sensitivity and about 72% specificity, a median of roughly seven months before onset. A discovery cohort of about a hundred patients, 43 with Graves' ophthalmopathy and about 60 with stable Graves' hyperthyroidism, was used to find distinguishing TCR V-J signatures. Prospective prediction of ophthalmopathy was tested in an independent validation cohort of about 19 hyperthyroidism patients and 15 to 17 patients who later progressed to ophthalmopathy. The roughly 94 discovery patients were randomly split 7:3 into training and test sets. In several Graves' hyperthyroidism patients, the study also compared T-cell repertoires from thyroid tissue with T-cell repertoires from blood. After sampling, hyperthyroidism patients received methimazole starting at 30 mg daily, and ophthalmopathy patients received high-dose intravenous methylprednisolone. Libraries were constructed in a second round of multiplex PCR, after which size selection and purification were carried out. Libraries were sequenced paired-end with 100 bp reads on an Illumina HiSeq2000. SOAPnuke was used to process the raw data, throwing out any read that contained adapters or uncalled bases, had a mean Phred below 15, or lacked an exact constant-primer or identifier match. High-quality paired reads were merged using COPE v1.2.5, and each unique nucleotide sequence was defined as a clonotype. MiTCR v1.1 was used to align clonotypes to the IMGT TRBV, TRBD and TRBJ reference segments. The analysis included only V-J combinations with a frequency above 0.0001, which together covered 99% to 99.2% of the repertoires. The TCS score was defined as the ratio of F50 (clonal expansion) to E x V (chaos), calculated using BLOSUM62-based TCRdist between CDR3 peptides within each V-J. Welch's t-statistics and random forest reduced roughly 530 V-J features to 10 to 15, which were used in a naive Bayes classifier (R e1071). Sample size was not statistically predetermined, and blinding of investigators to group allocation was not performed. According to the paper, TCR Vbeta CDR3 sequencing was carried out on roughly 130 peripheral blood samples, which came from 40 to 45 ophthalmopathy, fewer than 80 hyperthyroidism and some 17 progressor patients.

The rearranged segments are TRBV9 and TRBJ2-7; the D gene could be TRBD1 or TRBD2, each one agreeing over 5 bases. This TCR was sampled from a woman aged 30 to 39 with Graves disease. Donor details come from another sample of the same person, matched by shared clones. The sample consisted of peripheral blood mononuclear cells (PBMCs), taken at new diagnosis, from a patient treated with antithyroid drugs. Here the CDR3 is given as CASSPGTYGEQYF. The nucleotide sequence reads as follows: TGTGCCAGCAGCCCCGGGACCTACGGTGAGCAGTACTTC.